The T cell receptor (beta chain) described here comes from a study of T-cell memory formation after mild COVID-19. The CDR3 contains 15 residues. Per germline, CDR1 SGHTA and CDR2 FQGNSA. V gave up 4 bases and J gave up 3 bases; unmatched junction bases: 2. TCRdb re-called the 5' RACE reads with MiXCR, one entry per CDR3 protein. The data show 250,000 to 300,000 distinct CDR3 sequences, with about 16% seen just once and approximately 25% held by the top ten. This clonotype occurred a few times. This sequence joins TRBV7-2 and TRBJ2-2, with 10 bases aligning to TRBD2. The sequence was obtained from a man aged 18 to 30 who had mild COVID-19 (a few samples of this study predate the infection). Cell type and time point are not known. What was sequenced was PBMCs or a T cell subset sorted from them (not recorded which). CDR3 DNA sequence: TGTGCCAGCAGCTCGACTAGCGGGTACACCGGGGAGCTGTTTTTT. Protein product: CASSSTSGYTGELFF.